This TCR beta chain appears in the sequencing data of a study of T cell changes during pregnancy in multiple sclerosis. Generated by immunoSEQ multiplex PCR, the TCRdb table keeps only in-frame clones and is missing some. Of tens of thousands of clones in the sample, approximately 90% were seen once. The receptor's source is a female donor with multiple sclerosis, enrolled in a pregnancy study. This material consisted of CD4+ T cells from peripheral blood mononuclear cells, taken after pregnancy.

CDR3 DNA sequence: TGCGCCAGCAGCCAAGAAAAGGAGTTAGCGGGTAGGAATGAGCAGTTCTTC. It specifies CASSQEKELAGRNEQFF. This chain joins TRBV4-1 and TRBJ2-1; the match to TRBD2 covers 7 bases. The CDR3 has 17 residues. Germline trimming cut 0 bases from V and 7 bases from J; bases unmatched to any gene: 12. CDR1 is MGHRA and CDR2 is YSYEKL in the germline V gene.